The T cell receptor (beta chain) described here comes from a study of PD-1 blockade in classical Hodgkin lymphoma. With no exception, relapse followed autologous stem cell transplantation in all patients, and brentuximab vedotin exposure varied. Of note for this clone: Its antigen is not known.

TCRdb's copy holds only in-frame clones and misses some; the assay was immunoSEQ multiplex PCR. The sample contains some 46,000 clones, over 60% of which appear only once. The study, taken as a whole, reports: It was among complete responders that baseline diversity resembled that of newly diagnosed patients. Some patients started nivolumab under 1 year after ASCT, and they were excluded. Whatever underlies the repertoire differences (possibly disease activity or prior therapy) remains undefined.

Germline CDR1 and CDR2: MDHEN and SYDVKM. The CDR3 has 15 residues. Trimming stripped 3 bases from V and 6 bases from J, with 17 bases between. The sequence was collected from a human donor with classical Hodgkin lymphoma. The specimen comprised peripheral blood mononuclear cells (PBMCs), sampled before the second cycle of nivolumab. The rearrangement joins TRBV28 to TRBJ1-2, with a tentative D call TRBD1 (6 bases). The CDR3 here is CASSFGGATMDGYTF. In nucleotides, the CDR3 is TGTGCCAGCAGTTTCGGGGGGGCGACAATGGATGGCTACACCTTC.